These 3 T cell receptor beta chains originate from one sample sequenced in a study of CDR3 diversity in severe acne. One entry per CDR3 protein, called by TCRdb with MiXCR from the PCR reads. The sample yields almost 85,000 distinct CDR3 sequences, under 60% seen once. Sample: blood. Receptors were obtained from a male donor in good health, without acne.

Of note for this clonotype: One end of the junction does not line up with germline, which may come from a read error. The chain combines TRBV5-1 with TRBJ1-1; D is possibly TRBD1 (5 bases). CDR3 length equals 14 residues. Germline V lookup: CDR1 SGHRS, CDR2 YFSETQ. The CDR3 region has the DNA TGCGCCGGCAGCTTAGGAGGGCGGGGGACTGAAGCTTTCTTT. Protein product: CAGSLGGRGTEAFF.

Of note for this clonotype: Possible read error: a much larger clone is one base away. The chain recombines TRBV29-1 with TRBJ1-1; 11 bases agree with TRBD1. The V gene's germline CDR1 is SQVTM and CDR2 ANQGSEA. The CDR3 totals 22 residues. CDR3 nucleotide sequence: TGCAGCGTTGACAGGATTTATTTAATGGGACAGGGGGGTTTGAAGGAAACGTCTGAAGCTCTCTTT. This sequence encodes CSVDRIYLMGQGGLKETSEALF.

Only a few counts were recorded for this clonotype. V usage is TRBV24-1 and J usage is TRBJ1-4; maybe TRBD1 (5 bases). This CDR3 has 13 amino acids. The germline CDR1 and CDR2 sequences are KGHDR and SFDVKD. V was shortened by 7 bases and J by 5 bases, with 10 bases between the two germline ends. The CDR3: CATRGHPNEKLFF. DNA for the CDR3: TGTGCCACCAGAGGACACCCGAATGAAAAACTGTTTTTT.